The clone carrying this T cell receptor (beta chain) was counted at least ten times. The antigen remains undetermined. From germline, CDR1 is MNHNS and CDR2 SASEGT. The CDR3 length is 12 residues. Trimming took 1 base from V and 4 from J, leaving 4 bases between them. This specimen comes from a study of identical twins. Whole-study findings and limits: The study found excess low generation probability among twin-shared out-of-frame alpha sequences. Insertions ran lower in abundant cord blood beta clonotypes, though not in memory repertoires.

A universal primer binding site was introduced by template switching. The final cDNA contained unique molecular identifiers. TCRdb passed the 5' RACE reads through MiXCR, listing each CDR3 protein once. Among 1.5 million or so distinct CDR3 sequences, roughly a third were seen once, and the ten largest hold roughly 0.3%. Specimen: cord blood. This sequence originates from a newborn girl in good health. V gene TRBV6-1 combines with J gene TRBJ1-2; D is unresolved. This CDR3 is CASSEESYGYTF. CDR3 nucleotides: TGTGCCAGCAGTGAAGAGAGCTATGGCTACACCTTC.